This T cell receptor (beta chain) was captured by sequencing in a study of cytomegalovirus exposure and HLA in healthy donors. The protocol was immunoSEQ multiplex PCR, while the TCRdb copy is restricted to in-frame clones and leaves out a portion. The sample carries some 98,000 clones, around nine tenths recorded once. With regard to this clone: The antigen remains undetermined.

Study results and caveats: Associated with cytomegalovirus, according to the listing, were approximately 160 TCR beta chains. Subsequent analysis found a tendency for first-cohort TCR clusters to co-occur within the approximately 130 validation repertoires. Rare TCR sequences dominated, though some public TCRs recurred in many donors.

Looked up from germline, CDR1 is SGHTA and CDR2 is FQGNSA. The V and J ends lost 0 bases and 5 bases, in that order; junction bases with no gene match: 2. The CDR3 runs to 14 residues. The donors were members of the validation cohort, which comprised 120 subjects and was separate from the first cohort of about 700 subjects. This TCR was recovered from a woman under 40 in good health and CMV-seronegative. Sequenced sample: PBMCs. The chain couples TRBV7-2 to TRBJ2-7; 9 bases are shared with TRBD2. CDR3 coding DNA: TGTGCCAGCAGCTTAGCGGCGGGGGGGCACGAGCAGTACTTC. Its translation is CASSLAAGGHEQYF.